This T cell receptor beta chain was sequenced during a study of T cell changes during pregnancy in multiple sclerosis. The V gene end was trimmed by 3 bases and the J gene end by 0 bases; junction bases not matched to a gene: 12. The CDR3 contains 18 residues. Germline V CDR1 and CDR2: LNHDA, SQIVND (reference sequence). Using immunoSEQ multiplex PCR, the repertoire was profiled, and TCRdb retains in-frame clones only, with some absent. The top ten clones hold roughly 1.4% of a sample with around 80,000 clones, 92% of them seen once. V usage is TRBV19 and J usage is TRBJ1-1, with 8 bases fitting TRBD1. Sequencing used peripheral blood, obtained before pregnancy. This clonotype originated in a female donor with multiple sclerosis, enrolled in a pregnancy study. CDR3 in DNA: TGTGCCAGTAGTATTGGGAGCAGGGGGCCCTTCATGAACACTGAAGCTTTCTTT. It yields the protein CASSIGSRGPFMNTEAFF. Full variable domain (remainder filled in from reference TRBV19 and TRBJ1-1): DGGITQSPKYLFRKEGQNVTLSCEQNLNHDAMYWYRQDPGQGLRLIYYSQIVNDFQKGDIAEGYSVSREKKESFPLTVTSAQKNPTAFYLCASSIGSRGPFMNTEAFFGQGTRLTVV.